This T cell receptor beta chain appears in the sequencing data of a study of post-analysis software for immune sequencing data. Study details: Recorded disease courses covered relapsing-remitting, secondary progressive and progressive-relapsing multiple sclerosis. Some patients had no subtype annotation. Regarding the study as a whole: F measure showed strong co-clustering of same-batch samples. Higher frequency in patients than in controls was seen for about 5 TRBV segments, with TRBV5-6, TRBV5-1 and TRBV20-1 among them. Versus controls, multiple sclerosis patients showed significantly lower diversity (normalized Chao1).

CDR1 SGDLS and CDR2 YYNGEE come from the germline V gene. The CDR3 loop spans 13 amino acids. In the case of this clonotype: Its antigen is still unknown. One end of the junction fails to match germline, which may point to a read error.

Every TCR beta cDNA library bore unique molecular identifiers. From around 0.96 to 9.9 million T cells, a few hundred thousand cDNA molecules were obtained. TCRdb independently ran MiXCR on the PCR reads; one entry per CDR3 protein. The table has a few hundred thousand distinct CDR3 sequences, less than 40% seen once. This receptor was identified in a girl aged 5-17 years with multiple sclerosis. The V call is TRBV9, the J call TRBJ2-5; D is ambiguous. The sample was blood. The CDR3 DNA follows: TGTGCCGGCAGCTCCCGGCCTCGGGAGACCCAGTACTTC. Amino acid sequence: CAGSSRPRETQYF.